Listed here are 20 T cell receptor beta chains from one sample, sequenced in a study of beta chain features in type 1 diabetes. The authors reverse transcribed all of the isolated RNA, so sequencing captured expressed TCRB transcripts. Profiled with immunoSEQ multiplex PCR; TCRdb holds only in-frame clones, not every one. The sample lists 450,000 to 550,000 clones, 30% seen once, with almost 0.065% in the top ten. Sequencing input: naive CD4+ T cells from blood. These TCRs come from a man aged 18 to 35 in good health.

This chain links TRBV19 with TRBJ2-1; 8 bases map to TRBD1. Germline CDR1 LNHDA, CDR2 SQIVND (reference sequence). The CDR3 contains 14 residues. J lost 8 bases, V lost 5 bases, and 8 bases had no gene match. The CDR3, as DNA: TGTGCCAGTAGTTACGGACAGGGAATCGATGAGCAGTTCTTC. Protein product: CASSYGQGIDEQFF.

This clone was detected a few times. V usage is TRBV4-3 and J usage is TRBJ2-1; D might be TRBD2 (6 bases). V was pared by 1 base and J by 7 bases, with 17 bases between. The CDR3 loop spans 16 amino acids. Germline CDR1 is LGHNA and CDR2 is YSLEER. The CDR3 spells CASSQVGTQSGNEQFF. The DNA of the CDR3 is TGCGCCAGCAGCCAAGTAGGGACCCAAAGCGGGAATGAGCAGTTCTTC.

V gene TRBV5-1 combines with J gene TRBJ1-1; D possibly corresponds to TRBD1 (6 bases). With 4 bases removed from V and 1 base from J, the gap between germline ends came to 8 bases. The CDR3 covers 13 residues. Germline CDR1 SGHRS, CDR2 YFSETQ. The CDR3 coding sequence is TGCGCCAGCAGCCAGACAGGGAACACTGAAGCTTTCTTT. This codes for CASSQTGNTEAFF.

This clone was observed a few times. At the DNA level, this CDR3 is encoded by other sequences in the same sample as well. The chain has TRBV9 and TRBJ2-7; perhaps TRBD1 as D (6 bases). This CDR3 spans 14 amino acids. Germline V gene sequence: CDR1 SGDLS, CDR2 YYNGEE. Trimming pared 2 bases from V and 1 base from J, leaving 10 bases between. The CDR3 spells CASSVSGQSYEQYF. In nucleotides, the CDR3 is TGTGCCAGCAGCGTCTCGGGACAATCCTACGAGCAGTACTTC.

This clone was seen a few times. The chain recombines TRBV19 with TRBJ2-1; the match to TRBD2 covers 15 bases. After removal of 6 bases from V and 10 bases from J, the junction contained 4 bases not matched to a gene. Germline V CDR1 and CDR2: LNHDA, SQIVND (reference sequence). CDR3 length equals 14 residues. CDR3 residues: CASRGLAGGREQFF. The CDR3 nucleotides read TGTGCCAGTAGGGGACTAGCGGGAGGCCGGGAGCAGTTCTTC.

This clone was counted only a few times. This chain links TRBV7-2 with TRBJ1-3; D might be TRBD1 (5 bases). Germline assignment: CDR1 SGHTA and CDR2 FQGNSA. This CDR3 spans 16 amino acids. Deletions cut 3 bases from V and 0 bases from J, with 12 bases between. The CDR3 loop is CASSLRSGISGNTIYF. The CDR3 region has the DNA TGTGCCAGCAGCTTGAGATCAGGGATCTCTGGAAACACCATATATTTT.

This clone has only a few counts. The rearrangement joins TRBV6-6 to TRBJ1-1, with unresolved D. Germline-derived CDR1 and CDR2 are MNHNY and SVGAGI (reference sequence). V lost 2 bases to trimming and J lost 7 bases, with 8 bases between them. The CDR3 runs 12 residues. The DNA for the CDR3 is TGTGCCAGCAGTTACGGGAGCGGTGAAGCTTTCTTT. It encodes CASSYGSGEAFF.

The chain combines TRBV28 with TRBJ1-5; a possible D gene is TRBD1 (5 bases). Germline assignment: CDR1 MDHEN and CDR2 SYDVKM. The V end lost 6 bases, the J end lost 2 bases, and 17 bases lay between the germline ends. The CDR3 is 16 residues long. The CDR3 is CASSLPGGSGNQPQHF. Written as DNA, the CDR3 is TGTGCCAGCAGCCTCCCCGGGGGGTCTGGCAATCAGCCCCAGCATTTT.

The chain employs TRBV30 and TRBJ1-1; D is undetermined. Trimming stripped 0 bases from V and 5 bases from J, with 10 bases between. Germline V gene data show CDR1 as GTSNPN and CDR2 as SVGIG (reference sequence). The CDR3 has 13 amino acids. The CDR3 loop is CAWSVLPGTEAFF. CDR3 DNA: TGTGCCTGGAGTGTACTGCCGGGGACTGAAGCTTTCTTT.

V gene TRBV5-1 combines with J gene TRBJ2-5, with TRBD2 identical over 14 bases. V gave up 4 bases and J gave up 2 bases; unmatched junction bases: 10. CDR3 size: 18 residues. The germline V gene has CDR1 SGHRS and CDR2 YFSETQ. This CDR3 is CASSEGGLAGGVQETQYF. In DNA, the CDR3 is TGCGCCAGCAGCGAAGGCGGACTAGCGGGAGGAGTACAAGAGACCCAGTACTTC.

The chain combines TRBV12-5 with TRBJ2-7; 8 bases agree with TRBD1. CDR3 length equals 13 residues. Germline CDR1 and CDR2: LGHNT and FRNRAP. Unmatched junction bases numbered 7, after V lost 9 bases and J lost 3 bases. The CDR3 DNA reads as TGTGCTAGCCGACTGGACAGGGTCTACGAGCAGTACTTC. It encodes CASRLDRVYEQYF.

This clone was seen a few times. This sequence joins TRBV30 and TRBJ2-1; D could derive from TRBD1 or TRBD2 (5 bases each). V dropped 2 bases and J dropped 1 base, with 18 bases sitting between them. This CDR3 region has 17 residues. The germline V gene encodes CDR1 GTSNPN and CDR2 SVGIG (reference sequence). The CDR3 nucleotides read TGTGCCTGGAGTCGAAGCTTCGGTGAGGGGTCCTACAATGAGCAGTTCTTC. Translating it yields CAWSRSFGEGSYNEQFF.

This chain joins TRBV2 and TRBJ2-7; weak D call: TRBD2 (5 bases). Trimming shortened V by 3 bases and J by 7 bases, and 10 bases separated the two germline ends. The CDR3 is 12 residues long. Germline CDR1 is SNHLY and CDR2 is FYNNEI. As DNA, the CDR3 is TGTGCCAGCAGTGAGTATCCGGGAGAGCAGTACTTC. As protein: CASSEYPGEQYF.

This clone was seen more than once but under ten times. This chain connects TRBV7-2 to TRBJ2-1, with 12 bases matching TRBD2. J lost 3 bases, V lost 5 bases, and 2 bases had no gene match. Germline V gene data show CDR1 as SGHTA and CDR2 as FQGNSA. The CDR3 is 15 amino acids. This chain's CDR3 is CASSRTSGNYNEQFF. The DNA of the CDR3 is TGTGCCAGCAGCCGGACTAGCGGGAACTACAATGAGCAGTTCTTC.

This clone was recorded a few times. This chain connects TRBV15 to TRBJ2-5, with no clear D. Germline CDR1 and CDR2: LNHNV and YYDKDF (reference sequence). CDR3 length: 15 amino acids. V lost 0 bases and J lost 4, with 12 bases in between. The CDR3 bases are TGTGCCACCAGCAGAGATCGTGGCCCCCCAGAGACCCAGTACTTC. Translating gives CATSRDRGPPETQYF.

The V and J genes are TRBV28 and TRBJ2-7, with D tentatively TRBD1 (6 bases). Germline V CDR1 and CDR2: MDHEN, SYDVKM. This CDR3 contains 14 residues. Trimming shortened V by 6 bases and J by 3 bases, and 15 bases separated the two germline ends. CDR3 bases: TGTGCCAGCAGGGACCCAGGGGTCCGCTACGAGCAGTACTTC. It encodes CASRDPGVRYEQYF.

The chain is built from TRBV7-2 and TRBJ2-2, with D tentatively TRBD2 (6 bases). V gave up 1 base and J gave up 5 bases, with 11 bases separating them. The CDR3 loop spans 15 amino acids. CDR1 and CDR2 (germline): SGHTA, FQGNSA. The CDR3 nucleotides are TGTGCCAGCAGCTTAGTGTCGCGGGAAACCGGGGAGCTGTTTTTT. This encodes CASSLVSRETGELFF.

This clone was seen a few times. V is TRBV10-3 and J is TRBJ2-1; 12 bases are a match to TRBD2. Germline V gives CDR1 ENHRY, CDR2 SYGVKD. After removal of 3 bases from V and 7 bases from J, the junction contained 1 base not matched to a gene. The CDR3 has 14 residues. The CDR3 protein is CAISEGLAGNEQFF. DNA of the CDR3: TGTGCCATCAGTGAAGGACTAGCGGGGAATGAGCAGTTCTTC.

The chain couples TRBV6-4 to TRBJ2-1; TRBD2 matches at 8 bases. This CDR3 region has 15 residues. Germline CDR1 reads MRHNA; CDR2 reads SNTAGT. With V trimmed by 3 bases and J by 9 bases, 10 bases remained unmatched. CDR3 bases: TGTGCCAGCAGTGAAACCAACAGCGGGAGAGGTGAGCAGTTCTTC. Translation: CASSETNSGRGEQFF.

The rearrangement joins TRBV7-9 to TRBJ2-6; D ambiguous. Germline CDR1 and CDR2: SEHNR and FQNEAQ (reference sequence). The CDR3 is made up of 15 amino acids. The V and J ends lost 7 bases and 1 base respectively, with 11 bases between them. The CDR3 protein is CASTIGSSGANVLTF. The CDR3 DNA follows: TGTGCCAGCACCATCGGGTCTTCTGGGGCCAACGTCCTGACTTTC.